Following are 24 T cell receptor beta chains from one sample sequenced in a study of T cell responses to AZD1222 COVID-19 vaccine. The repertoire was sequenced with immunoSEQ multiplex PCR; TCRdb's copy has only in-frame clones and lacks some. Here the sample spans 75,000 to 100,000 clones, 92% being singletons. Here the sequenced sample was peripheral blood, taken 28 days after the second AZD1222 dose. These receptors were collected from an adult who received the AZD1222 COVID-19 vaccine.

The rearrangement links TRBV9 to TRBJ2-1; D tentatively fits TRBD1 or TRBD2 (6 bases each). The CDR3 sequence is 16 residues long. Germline CDR1 reads SGDLS; CDR2 reads YYNGEE. V was pared by 4 bases and J by 3 bases, with 17 bases between. The CDR3 protein is CASSISSGAGYNEQFF. For the CDR3, the DNA is TGTGCCAGCAGCATCTCCTCGGGGGCCGGCTACAATGAGCAGTTCTTC.

The chain links TRBV29-1 to TRBJ2-7; the D is unclear. Germline V gene data show CDR1 as SQVTM and CDR2 as ANQGSEA. This CDR3 has 12 amino acids. The V and J ends lost 3 bases and 7 bases respectively, with 13 bases between them. The CDR3 DNA follows: TGCAGCGTTGAGGTGGTCGTCGGGGAGCAGTACTTC. Amino acids: CSVEVVVGEQYF.

The V and J genes are TRBV2 and TRBJ2-2; D possibly corresponds to TRBD1 (6 bases). Germline V gene lookup returns CDR1 SNHLY and CDR2 FYNNEI. V dropped 10 bases and J dropped 7 bases, with 22 bases sitting between them. This CDR3 comprises 15 residues. DNA for the CDR3: TGTGCCATAACACTCAAAGGGGGAACGGGCGGGGAGCTGTTTTTT. This gives the protein CAITLKGGTGGELFF.

The chain couples TRBV5-1 to TRBJ1-3; 7 positions agree with TRBD1. CDR3 size: 18 residues. V dropped 0 bases and J dropped 2; count of bases not matched to a gene: 11. Germline loops: CDR1 SGHRS, CDR2 YFSETQ. The CDR3 coding sequence is TGCGCCAGCAGCTTGGCCGCGGTGGACAGGACCACTGGAAACACCATATATTTT. It translates to CASSLAAVDRTTGNTIYF.

The chain has TRBV7-2 and TRBJ1-2; 8 bases fit TRBD1. V was clipped by 6 bases and J by 10 bases; unmatched bases: 7. CDR1 is SGHTA and CDR2 is FQGNSA in the germline V gene. The CDR3 runs to 12 residues. DNA for the CDR3: TGTGCCAGCAGACCTCGGACAGGGTCCTACACCTTC. It codes for CASRPRTGSYTF.

The chain links TRBV12-5 to TRBJ1-2, with D possibly TRBD1 on 6 matching bases. The CDR3 runs 19 residues. V shed 0 bases and J shed 2 bases, with 22 bases lying between them. The germline gives CDR1 LGHNT, CDR2 FRNRAP. CDR3 amino acids: CASGLVFPGADYENYGYTF. Here the CDR3 DNA reads TGTGCTAGTGGTTTGGTATTTCCAGGGGCAGACTATGAAAACTATGGCTACACCTTC.

CDR3 amino acids: CASSQDPAGTEAFF. The CDR3 DNA sequence: TGCGCCAGCAGCCAAGACCCTGCGGGGACTGAAGCTTTCTTT. This chain connects TRBV4-1 to TRBJ1-1, with no clear D. Trimming removed 0 bases at V and 5 bases at J, with 10 bases between. CDR3 length: 14 amino acids. Germline-derived CDR1 and CDR2 are MGHRA and YSYEKL.

The CDR3 DNA follows: TGTGCCAGCAGCTTGGAGATTTCCAACACCGGGGAGCTGTTTTTT. Translated: CASSLEISNTGELFF. V is TRBV5-8 and J is TRBJ2-2; the D is unclear. Germline-derived CDR1 and CDR2 are SGHTS and YDEGEE. The CDR3 has 15 amino acids. Trimming took off 0 bases at V and 2 bases at J, with 8 bases between the two ends.

The V gene is TRBV30, the J gene TRBJ2-1; 8 bases match TRBD1. V shed 1 base, J shed 2 bases, and the junction held 10 bases outside the gene matches. Looked up from germline, CDR1 is GTSNPN and CDR2 is SVGIG (reference sequence). CDR3 length: 17 amino acids. The CDR3: CAWSEPWGDRPYNEQFF. DNA for the CDR3: TGTGCCTGGAGTGAGCCTTGGGGGGACAGGCCCTACAATGAGCAGTTCTTC.

The rearrangement joins TRBV28 to TRBJ1-5; D is undetermined. Germline V gene sequence: CDR1 MDHEN, CDR2 SYDVKM. V lost 6 bases to trimming and J lost 1 base, with 4 bases between them. The CDR3 length is 12 residues. The CDR3 DNA follows: TGTGCCAGCAGGCCCAGCAATCAGCCCCAGCATTTT. Translated, it gives CASRPSNQPQHF.

The chain links TRBV12-3 or TRBV12-4 to TRBJ1-1; D unclear. The length of the CDR3 is 13 residues. Trimming cost V 1 base and J 0 bases, with 3 bases left between them. CDR3 in DNA: TGTGCCAGCAGTTTAGGAATGAACACTGAAGCTTTCTTT. Amino acid sequence: CASSLGMNTEAFF.

This clone was detected only a few times. The CDR3 loop reads CAWSRDRYTGELFF. The CDR3, as DNA: TGTGCCTGGAGTCGGGACAGATACACCGGGGAGCTGTTTTTT. V gene TRBV30 combines with J gene TRBJ2-2; 7 bases line up with TRBD1. V lost 2 bases to trimming and J lost 3 bases; unmatched junction nucleotides: 3. The CDR3 contains 14 residues. Germline V CDR1 and CDR2: GTSNPN, SVGIG (reference sequence).

The chain links TRBV4-3 to TRBJ2-1; 8 nucleotides agree with TRBD2. The CDR3 length is 15 residues. V trimming: 3 bases; J trimming: 0 bases; junction bases outside the gene matches: 1. The germline CDR1 and CDR2 sequences are LGHNA and YSLEER. DNA for the CDR3: TGCGCCAGCAGCCATAGCGGGGTCTCCTACAATGAGCAGTTCTTC. Translated: CASSHSGVSYNEQFF.

The chain employs TRBV4-2 and TRBJ2-1; maybe TRBD1 (6 bases). Trimming stripped 0 bases from V and 2 bases from J, with 11 bases between. Looked up from germline, CDR1 is LGHNA and CDR2 is YNFKEQ. CDR3 length equals 16 residues. The CDR3 DNA follows: TGTGCCAGCAGCCAAGATTTGCAGGGGACCTACAATGAGCAGTTCTTC. Translated: CASSQDLQGTYNEQFF.

The V and J genes are TRBV10-3 and TRBJ1-2, with TRBD1 as a possible D gene (5 bases). The CDR3 spans 13 residues. Deletions cut 7 bases from V and 8 bases from J, with 17 bases between. CDR1 is ENHRY and CDR2 is SYGVKD in the germline V gene. The CDR3 DNA reads TGTGCCATCACTCCCGGACCGGGGGAGGGCTACACCTTC. It translates to CAITPGPGEGYTF.

The rearrangement links TRBV19 to TRBJ1-4, with 8 bases aligning to TRBD1. This CDR3 comprises 14 residues. Trimming removed 6 bases from V and 8 bases from J; junction bases left unmatched: 8. Germline V gene sequence: CDR1 LNHDA, CDR2 SQIVND (reference sequence). The CDR3 nucleotides read TGTGCCAGTAGGGGGACAGGAACACCCGAAAAACTGTTTTTT. This codes for CASRGTGTPEKLFF.

The chain is built from TRBV19 and TRBJ1-5, with TRBD1 matching 9 bases. CDR3 length: 14 residues. The germline V gene has CDR1 LNHDA and CDR2 SQIVND (reference sequence). V gave up 9 bases and J gave up 2 bases; unmatched junction bases: 5. The CDR3 sequence: CASSRDRGNQPQHF. CDR3 bases: TGTGCCAGCTCCAGGGACAGGGGCAATCAGCCCCAGCATTTT. Using reference TRBV19 and TRBJ1-5 for the parts outside the CDR3, the full variable domain is DGGITQSPKYLFRKEGQNVTLSCEQNLNHDAMYWYRQDPGQGLRLIYYSQIVNDFQKGDIAEGYSVSREKKESFPLTVTSAQKNPTAFYLCASSRDRGNQPQHFGDGTRLSIL.

The rearrangement joins TRBV12-3 or TRBV12-4 to TRBJ1-1; D remains unclear. Trimming took 3 bases from V and 11 from J, leaving 10 bases between them. The CDR3 totals 11 residues. The DNA of the CDR3 is TGTGCCAGCAGTTTGGGCCTCCGGGCTTTCTTT. This translates into CASSLGLRAFF.

The rearrangement links TRBV11-3 to TRBJ2-6; D perhaps matches TRBD1 (6 bases). V lost 5 bases, J lost 0 bases, and 17 bases lay in between. CDR3 length equals 18 residues. From germline, CDR1 is SGHNT and CDR2 YENEEA. DNA for the CDR3: TGTGCCAGCAGCAGCAGGGACATCAGTATCTCTGGGGCCAACGTCCTGACTTTC. Its translation: CASSSRDISISGANVLTF.

The V and J genes are TRBV14 and TRBJ1-2; a possible D gene is TRBD1 (6 bases). CDR1 is SGHDN and CDR2 is FVKESK in the germline V gene. This CDR3 comprises 15 residues. V lost 1 base, J lost 6 bases, and 15 bases lay in between. The DNA for the CDR3 is TGTGCCAGCAGCCAAGCGAGAGAGGGGGGTGATGGCTACACCTTC. Translation gives CASSQAREGGDGYTF.

The V gene is TRBV7-2, the J gene TRBJ1-6; D unclear. The CDR3 is 15 residues long. Deletions cut 1 base from V and 10 bases from J, with 14 bases between. Germline V gene data show CDR1 as SGHTA and CDR2 as FQGNSA. CDR3 nucleotides: TGTGCCAGCAGCTTAGATTTAGGGTTGGGATCACCCCTCCACTTT. Residues: CASSLDLGLGSPLHF.

The count of this clone is one. This chain joins TRBV24-1 and TRBJ1-5; unclear D gene. Germline V lookup: CDR1 KGHDR, CDR2 SFDVKD. Trimming took off 2 bases at V and 4 bases at J, with 2 bases between the two ends. CDR3 length: 12 amino acids. The chain's CDR3 is CATSDWNQPQHF. DNA of the CDR3: TGTGCCACCAGTGATTGGAATCAGCCCCAGCATTTT.

V is TRBV3-1 (or the pseudogene TRBV3-2) and J is TRBJ2-6, with D perhaps TRBD1 (6 bases). CDR3 length equals 18 residues. V lost 3 bases to trimming and J lost 1 base, with 16 bases between them. Germline lookup yields CDR1 LGHDT and CDR2 YNNKEL (reference sequence). CDR3 residues: CASSHLTGAISGANVLTF. The CDR3 DNA is TGTGCCAGCAGCCACCTGACAGGCGCGATTTCTGGGGCCAACGTCCTGACTTTC.

The V and J genes are TRBV5-1 and TRBJ1-1, with 9 bases lining up with TRBD1. CDR3 length: 16 amino acids. V lost 6 bases, J lost 4 bases, and 13 bases stayed unmatched. Germline V gene sequence: CDR1 SGHRS, CDR2 YFSETQ. The CDR3 nucleotides are TGCGCCAGCAAAAACATCCCGGGACAGGGTGGCACTGAAGCTTTCTTT. It specifies CASKNIPGQGGTEAFF. The whole variable domain, filled in from reference TRBV5-1 and TRBJ1-1, reads KAGVTQTPRYLIKTRGQQVTLSCSPISGHRSVSWYQQTPGQGLQFLFEYFSETQRNKGNFPGRFSGRQFSNSRSEMNVSTLELGDSALYLCASKNIPGQGGTEAFFGQGTRLTVV.